This T cell receptor beta chain was recorded in a study of Ad26.COV2.S vaccination and SARS-CoV-2 variants (dated by TCRdb to the early 2020s). As for the study more broadly: Donors in the vaccine arm were drawn from COV1001, a multicentre, randomized, double-blind, placebo-controlled phase I-IIa trial testing Ad26.COV2.S in healthy adults. Ad26.COV2.S was administered intramuscularly at a dose of 5x10^10 or 1x10^11 viral particles, either as one shot or as two shots given 56 days apart. The specificity and breadth of SARS-CoV-2-reactive T cell receptors after Ad26.COV2.S vaccination were assessed by TCRbeta repertoire sequencing. The TCR-sequenced set comprised approximately 32 samples: some 19 Ad26.COV2.S vaccine recipients, 5 placebo recipients and 8 SARS-CoV-2 convalescent individuals. Participants in the trial were split at random into five groups of five each, receiving low-dose or high-dose Ad26.COV2.S once or twice, or else placebo on both occasions. Investigators remained blinded to trial group allocation during experiments and outcome assessment. Results and caveats for the whole study, not just this receptor: It was noted by the authors that total T cell responses may have been underestimated by the TCR breadth and depth analyses. Compared with placebo recipients, Ad26.COV2.S recipients showed higher spike-specific TCR breadth (P = 0.0014). The study lacked the statistical power to compare responses across vaccine doses or regimens. After vaccination, spike-specific CD8+ and CD4+ T cell responses were reported to show substantial breadth. Vaccine and placebo recipients had comparable non-spike TCR breadth, which fits with the vaccine containing only spike.

Read against the paper, the sample's treatment or condition label means: roughly 18 received Ad26.COV2.S at low or high dose, single or two shots; about 5 received placebo; per-sample allocation not given. For vaccine and placebo recipients, repertoires were sequenced using samples collected on day 63 after the first injection. Cohort 1b enrolled around 24 adults aged 18-55 years at a single site in Boston, USA, between 29 July and 7 August 2020. Ad26.COV2.S was a replication-incompetent adenovirus type 26 vector that expressed a prefusion-stabilized SARS-CoV-2 spike protein derived from the original Wuhan strain. A word on this clone: The clone's antigen remains unknown. The input lacks base qualities; no much larger clone sits a single base away.

The CDR3, from cysteine to phenylalanine, totals 14 residues. The only DNA kept is the CDR3, 42 bases in frame from the first base. The germline V gene supplies CDR1 ENHRY and CDR2 SYGVKD. V and J are truncated by 2 bases and 6 bases respectively, leaving an intervening sequence of 14 bases. The immunoSEQ Assay was used to sequence TCRbeta CDR3 regions. After extraction, genomic DNA underwent amplification by bias-controlled multiplex PCR, followed by high-throughput sequencing. The paper's data handling went like this. Collapsing and filtering of sequences were performed to quantify the absolute abundance of each unique TCRbeta CDR3 region. T cell fraction was estimated by normalization of TCRbeta template counts to usable DNA, with usable DNA being measured through amplification of reference genes present in all nucleated cells. Repertoire TCRs were annotated as SARS-CoV-2-specific by exact matching of V gene, CDR3 amino acid sequence and J gene to a known reactive TCR set. MIRA supplied the reference SARS-CoV-2 TCR set, which was filtered for enrichment in COVID-19-positive ImmuneCODE repertoires so that public or cross-reactive TCRs were removed. Drawing on the MIRA antigens, annotated TCRs were analysed further at the level of specific ORF or position within ORF. Depth was the summed frequency of annotated unique rearrangements, while breadth was defined as annotated unique rearrangements over total unique productive rearrangements. Two-sided Wilcoxon rank-sum tests were used to compare TCR breadth between groups. As stored in TCRdb, this immuneACCESS dataset retains in-frame rearrangements with V and J assigned. A fraction of the clones does not appear; measured against another copy, unresolved V genes explain less than half of the discrepancy, and the remainder lacks a known reason. The V and J calls and the clone size are those of that table, but D and trimming were determined from the DNA. The sample records more than 300,000 clones, 80% to 90% of which are singletons. The top ten constitute approximately 12% of the sample.

Sample: peripheral blood, taken in a trial of Ad26.COV2.S vaccine versus placebo. Rearrangement joined TRBV10-3 to TRBJ2-7; D gene: possibly TRBD1, on 6 matching bases. The TCR sequence derives from a person aged 18 to 65 who received the Ad26.COV2.S COVID-19 vaccine or a placebo. The nucleotides read TGTGCCATCAGTGAGGGACAGACAGACGGCGAGCAGTACTTC. The encoded protein is CAISEGQTDGEQYF.